This entry concerns a single TCR beta chain. The antigen is unknown. The data were produced by immunoSEQ multiplex PCR, yet TCRdb's version contains in-frame clones alone and is incomplete. The data contain over 20,000 clones, approximately 81% of them singletons. This sample was included in a study of T cells in localized non-small cell lung cancer. Study results and caveats: An association was observed between higher blood T cell density and longer overall survival. There were a median around 60 of the top 100 tumor clones appearing in adjacent lung. T cell clonality was highest in uninvolved adjacent lung, above tumor. Sequencing was limited to one tumor region, leaving the possibility of heterogeneity open.

The V and J ends lost 6 bases and 4 bases respectively, with 18 bases between them. The germline CDR1 and CDR2 sequences are MNHNY and SVGAGI (reference sequence). The CDR3 has 15 residues. This specimen was peripheral blood, taken before any cancer treatment. This chain connects TRBV6-6 to TRBJ1-2; D perhaps matches TRBD1 (6 bases). The TCR originated in a man between 40 and 70 years old with stage III squamous cell lung carcinoma. The DNA for the CDR3 is TGTGCCAGCAGCACCGGACAGACCTGGCTCTATGGCTACACCTTC. Protein: CASSTGQTWLYGYTF.